Below, 5 T cell receptor beta chains from the same sample are listed, as sequenced in a study of CD8 T cells in Susac syndrome. Random hexamers primed reverse transcription of roughly 0.5 to 1 ug RNA. A single record per CDR3 protein comes from TCRdb applying MiXCR to the immunoSEQ multiplex PCR reads. Altogether some 80,000 distinct CDR3 sequences are present, around 94% being singletons, with the ten largest covering about 0.25%. The sample taken for sequencing was CD8+ T cells from PBMCs. The receptors derive from a human donor in good health.

The genes are TRBV18 and TRBJ2-2, with TRBD2 matching over 9 bases. Germline CDR1 is KGHSH and CDR2 is LQKENI. The junction had 5 bases not matched to a gene; V was cut back by 1 base and J by 5 bases. The CDR3 is made up of 16 amino acids. The CDR3 nucleotides read TGTGCCAGCTCACCACGCGGGCTAGCGGGGACCGGGGAGCTGTTTTTT. It is translated as CASSPRGLAGTGELFF. The full variable domain, in which reference TRBV18 and TRBJ2-2 provide the parts outside the CDR3, is NAGVMQNPRHLVRRRGQEARLRCSPMKGHSHVYWYRQLPEEGLKFMVYLQKENIIDESGMPKERFSAEFPKEGPSILRIQQVVRGDSAAYFCASSPRGLAGTGELFFGEGSRLTVL.

The table lists this clonotype with a count of one. J is TRBJ1-6 and V is TRBV6-2 or TRBV6-3; D is undetermined. The CDR3 loop spans 12 amino acids. The ends were cut back, 0 bases at V and 12 bases at J, with 6 bases in the middle. Germline CDR1 MNHEY, CDR2 SVGEGT. The CDR3 coding sequence is TGTGCCAGCAGTTACTCCATCCAACCCCTCCACTTT. As protein: CASSYSIQPLHF.

V usage is TRBV4-1 and J usage is TRBJ1-6, with D uncertain. V lost 2 bases and J lost 9, with 11 bases in between. Germline CDR1 reads MGHRA; CDR2 reads YSYEKL. The CDR3 covers 14 residues. The CDR3 loop reads CASSQSGISSPLHF. CDR3 sequence (DNA): TGCGCCAGCAGCCAATCCGGGATCAGTTCACCCCTCCACTTT.

This chain uses TRBV7-6 with TRBJ1-2, with D tentatively TRBD1 (5 bases). Per the germline V gene, CDR1 is SGHVS and CDR2 is FNYEAQ. This CDR3 has 14 amino acids. V dropped 5 bases and J dropped 8 bases, with 18 bases sitting between them. The CDR3 sequence: CASSPGRGSRGYTF. In DNA form, the CDR3 reads TGTGCCAGCAGCCCGGGGCGGGGCTCCAGGGGCTACACCTTC.

V gene TRBV11-2 combines with J gene TRBJ2-7; D remains ambiguous. V was clipped by 3 bases and J by 1 base, with 10 bases between them. CDR1 and CDR2 from the germline V gene are SGHAT and FQNNGV. This CDR3 has 14 amino acids. The CDR3 DNA sequence: TGTGCCAGCAGCTTTGGCGGAACTTCCTACGAGCAGTACGTC. Its protein product is CASSFGGTSYEQYV.